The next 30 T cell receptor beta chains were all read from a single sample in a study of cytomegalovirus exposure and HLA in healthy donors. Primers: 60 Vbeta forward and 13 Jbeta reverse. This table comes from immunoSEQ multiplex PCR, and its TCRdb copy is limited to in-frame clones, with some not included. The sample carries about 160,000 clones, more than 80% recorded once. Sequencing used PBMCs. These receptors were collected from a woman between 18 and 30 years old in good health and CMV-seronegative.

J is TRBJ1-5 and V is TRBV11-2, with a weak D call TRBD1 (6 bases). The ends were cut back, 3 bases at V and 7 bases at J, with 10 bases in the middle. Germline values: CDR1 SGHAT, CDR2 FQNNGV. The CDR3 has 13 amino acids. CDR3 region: CASSLNREQPQHF. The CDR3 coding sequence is TGTGCCAGCAGCTTGAACAGGGAACAGCCCCAGCATTTT.

The CDR3 sequence: CATSRGGESNQPQHF. CDR3 bases: TGTGCCACCAGCCGGGGGGGGGAGAGCAATCAGCCCCAGCATTTT. This chain connects TRBV15 to TRBJ1-5; perhaps TRBD1 as D (5 bases). V gave up 5 bases and J gave up 1 base, with 12 bases separating them. Germline V gene lookup returns CDR1 LNHNV and CDR2 YYDKDF (reference sequence). The CDR3 contains 15 residues. Full variable domain (missing parts from reference TRBV15 and TRBJ1-5): DAMVIQNPRYQVTQFGKPVTLSCSQTLNHNVMYWYQQKSSQAPKLLFHYYDKDFNNEADTPDNFQSRRPNTSFCFLDIRSPGLGDTAMYLCATSRGGESNQPQHFGDGTRLSIL.

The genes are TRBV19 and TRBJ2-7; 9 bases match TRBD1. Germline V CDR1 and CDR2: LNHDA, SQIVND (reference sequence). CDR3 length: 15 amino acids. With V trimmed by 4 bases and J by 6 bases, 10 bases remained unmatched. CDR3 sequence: CASSKTGGTSGEQYF. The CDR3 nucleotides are TGTGCCAGTAGTAAGACAGGGGGTACCTCCGGCGAGCAGTACTTC.

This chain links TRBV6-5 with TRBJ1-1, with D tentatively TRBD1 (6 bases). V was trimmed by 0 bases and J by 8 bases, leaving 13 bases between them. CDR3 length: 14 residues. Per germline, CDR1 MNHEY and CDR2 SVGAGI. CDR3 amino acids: CASSYSSTGLEAFF. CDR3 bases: TGTGCCAGCAGTTACTCGTCTACAGGGCTGGAAGCTTTCTTT.

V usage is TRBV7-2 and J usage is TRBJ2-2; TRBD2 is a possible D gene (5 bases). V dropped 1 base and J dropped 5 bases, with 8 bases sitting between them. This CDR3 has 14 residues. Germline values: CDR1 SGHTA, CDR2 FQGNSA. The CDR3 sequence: CASSLGAVTGELFF. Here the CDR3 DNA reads TGTGCCAGCAGCTTAGGAGCGGTTACCGGGGAGCTGTTTTTT.

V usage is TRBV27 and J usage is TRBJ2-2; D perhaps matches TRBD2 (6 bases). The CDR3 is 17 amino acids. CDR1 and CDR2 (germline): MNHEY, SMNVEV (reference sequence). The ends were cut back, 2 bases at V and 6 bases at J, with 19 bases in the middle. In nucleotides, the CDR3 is TGTGCCAGCAGTTTAGGTAGCGGAATTTCTAAAGCCGGGGAGCTGTTTTTT. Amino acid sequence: CASSLGSGISKAGELFF.

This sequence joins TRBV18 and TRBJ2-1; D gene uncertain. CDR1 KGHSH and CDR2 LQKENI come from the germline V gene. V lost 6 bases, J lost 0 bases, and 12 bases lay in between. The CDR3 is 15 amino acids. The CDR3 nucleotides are TGTGCCAGCTCCACCGCCTTGAGCTCCTACAATGAGCAGTTCTTC. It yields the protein CASSTALSSYNEQFF. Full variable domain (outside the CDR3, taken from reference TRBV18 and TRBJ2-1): NAGVMQNPRHLVRRRGQEARLRCSPMKGHSHVYWYRQLPEEGLKFMVYLQKENIIDESGMPKERFSAEFPKEGPSILRIQQVVRGDSAAYFCASSTALSSYNEQFFGPGTRLTVL.

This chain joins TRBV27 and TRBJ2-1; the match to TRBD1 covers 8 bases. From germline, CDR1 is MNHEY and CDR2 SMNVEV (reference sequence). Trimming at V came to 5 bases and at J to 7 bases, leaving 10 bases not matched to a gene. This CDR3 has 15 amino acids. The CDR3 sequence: CASSQKGQGWNEQFF. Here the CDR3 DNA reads TGTGCCAGCAGTCAAAAAGGACAGGGTTGGAATGAGCAGTTCTTC.

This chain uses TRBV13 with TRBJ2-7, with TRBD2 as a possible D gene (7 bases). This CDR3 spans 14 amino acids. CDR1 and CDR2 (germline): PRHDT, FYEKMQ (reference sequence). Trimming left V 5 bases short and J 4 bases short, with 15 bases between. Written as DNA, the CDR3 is TGTGCCAGCAGCCGTAGGGGGGGAGGGTACGAGCAGTACTTC. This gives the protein CASSRRGGGYEQYF.

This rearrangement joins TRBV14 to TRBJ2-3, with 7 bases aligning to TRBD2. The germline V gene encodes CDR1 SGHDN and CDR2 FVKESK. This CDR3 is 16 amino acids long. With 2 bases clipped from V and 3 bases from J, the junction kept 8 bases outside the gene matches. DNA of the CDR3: TGTGCCAGCAGCCAAATCGCGGGAGTAGTGACAGATACGCAGTATTTT. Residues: CASSQIAGVVTDTQYF.

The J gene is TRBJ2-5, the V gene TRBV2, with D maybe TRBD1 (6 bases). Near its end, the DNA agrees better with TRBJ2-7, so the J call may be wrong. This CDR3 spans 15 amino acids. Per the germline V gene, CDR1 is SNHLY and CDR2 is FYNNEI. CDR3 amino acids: CASTRTVNRFYEQYF. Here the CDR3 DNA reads TGTGCCAGCACCAGGACAGTTAATAGGTTCTACGAGCAGTACTTC.

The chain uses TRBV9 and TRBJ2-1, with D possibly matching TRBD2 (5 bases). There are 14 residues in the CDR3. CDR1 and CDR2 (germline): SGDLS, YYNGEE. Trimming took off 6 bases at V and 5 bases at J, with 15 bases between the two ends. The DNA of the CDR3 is TGTGCCAGCACCAAGGACTTAGGGAACAATGAGCAGTTCTTC. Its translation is CASTKDLGNNEQFF.

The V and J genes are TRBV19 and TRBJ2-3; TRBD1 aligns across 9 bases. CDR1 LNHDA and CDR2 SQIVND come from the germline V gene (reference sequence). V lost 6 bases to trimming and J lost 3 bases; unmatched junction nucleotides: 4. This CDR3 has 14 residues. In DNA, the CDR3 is TGTGCCAGTAGCCCAGGACAGGGGACAGATACGCAGTATTTT. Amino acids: CASSPGQGTDTQYF.

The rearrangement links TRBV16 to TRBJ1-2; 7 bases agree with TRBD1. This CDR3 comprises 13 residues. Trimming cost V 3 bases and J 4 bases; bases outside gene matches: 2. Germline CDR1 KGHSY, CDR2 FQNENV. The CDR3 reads CASSQGQSYGYTF. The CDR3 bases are TGTGCCAGCAGCCAGGGACAGAGCTATGGCTACACCTTC.

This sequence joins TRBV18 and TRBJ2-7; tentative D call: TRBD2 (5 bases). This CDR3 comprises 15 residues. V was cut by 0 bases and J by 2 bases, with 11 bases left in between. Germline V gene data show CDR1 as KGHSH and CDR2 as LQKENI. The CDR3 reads CASSPPDSGAYEQYF. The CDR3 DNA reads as TGTGCCAGCTCACCACCGGACTCCGGGGCCTACGAGCAGTACTTC.

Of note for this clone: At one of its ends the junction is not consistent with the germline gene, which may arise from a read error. In DNA form, the CDR3 reads TGTTTTGTCAAGCAGAAGGCGGCATACGAGCAGTACTTC. Translation: CFVKQKAAYEQYF. The chain carries TRBV29-1 and TRBJ2-7; D is unclear. This CDR3 has 13 amino acids. Germline V CDR1 and CDR2: SQVTM, ANQGSEA.

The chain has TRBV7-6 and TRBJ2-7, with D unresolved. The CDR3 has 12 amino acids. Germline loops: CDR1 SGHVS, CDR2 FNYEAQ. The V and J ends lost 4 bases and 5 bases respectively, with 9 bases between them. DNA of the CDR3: TGTGCCAGCAGCTCCCTAGTTAACGAGCAGTACTTC. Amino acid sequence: CASSSLVNEQYF.

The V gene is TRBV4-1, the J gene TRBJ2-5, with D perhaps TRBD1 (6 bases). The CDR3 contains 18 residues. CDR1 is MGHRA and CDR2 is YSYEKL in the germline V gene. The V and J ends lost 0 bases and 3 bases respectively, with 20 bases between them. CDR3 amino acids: CASSQEALRGTSKETQYF. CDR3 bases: TGCGCCAGCAGCCAAGAAGCTTTAAGAGGGACATCTAAAGAGACCCAGTACTTC.

The CDR3 DNA sequence: TGCGCCAGCAGCGGACAGGGGAATGCGGAAAAACTGTTTTTT. It is translated as CASSGQGNAEKLFF. The rearrangement links TRBV5-1 to TRBJ1-4; 9 nucleotides line up with TRBD1. CDR1 is SGHRS, CDR2 YFSETQ, per germline. There are 14 residues in the CDR3. V dropped 4 bases and J dropped 8; count of bases not matched to a gene: 6.

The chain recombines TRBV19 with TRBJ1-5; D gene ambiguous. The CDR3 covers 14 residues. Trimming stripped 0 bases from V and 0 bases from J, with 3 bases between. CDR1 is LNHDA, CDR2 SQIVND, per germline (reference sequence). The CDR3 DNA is TGTGCCAGTAGTATAGATCTTAGCAATCAGCCCCAGCATTTT. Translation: CASSIDLSNQPQHF. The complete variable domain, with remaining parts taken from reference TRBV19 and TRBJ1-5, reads DGGITQSPKYLFRKEGQNVTLSCEQNLNHDAMYWYRQDPGQGLRLIYYSQIVNDFQKGDIAEGYSVSREKKESFPLTVTSAQKNPTAFYLCASSIDLSNQPQHFGDGTRLSIL.

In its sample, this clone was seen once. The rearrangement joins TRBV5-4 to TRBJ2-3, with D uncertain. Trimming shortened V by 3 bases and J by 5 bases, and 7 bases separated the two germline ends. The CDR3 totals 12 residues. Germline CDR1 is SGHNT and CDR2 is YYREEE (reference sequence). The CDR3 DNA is TGTGCCAGCAGCTCCTTTTTAGATACGCAGTATTTT. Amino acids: CASSSFLDTQYF.

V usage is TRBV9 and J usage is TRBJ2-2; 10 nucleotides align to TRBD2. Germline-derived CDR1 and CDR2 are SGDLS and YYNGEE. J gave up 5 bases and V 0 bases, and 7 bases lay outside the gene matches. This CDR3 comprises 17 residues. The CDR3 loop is CASSVGGLAGDTGELFF. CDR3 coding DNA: TGTGCCAGCAGCGTAGGTGGGCTAGCGGGAGATACCGGGGAGCTGTTTTTT.

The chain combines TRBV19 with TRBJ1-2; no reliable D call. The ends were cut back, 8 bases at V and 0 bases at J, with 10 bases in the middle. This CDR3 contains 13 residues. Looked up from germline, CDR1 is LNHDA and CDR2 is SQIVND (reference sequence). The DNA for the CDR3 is TGTGCCAGTGTGGACTTAGCTAACTATGGCTACACCTTC. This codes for CASVDLANYGYTF.

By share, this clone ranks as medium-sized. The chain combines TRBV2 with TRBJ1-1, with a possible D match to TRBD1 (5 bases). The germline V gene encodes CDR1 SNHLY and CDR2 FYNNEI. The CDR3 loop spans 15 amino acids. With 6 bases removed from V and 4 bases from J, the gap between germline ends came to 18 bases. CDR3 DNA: TGTGCCAGCAGGGGGGAACCCGGGACTTCCACTGAAGCTTTCTTT. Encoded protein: CASRGEPGTSTEAFF.

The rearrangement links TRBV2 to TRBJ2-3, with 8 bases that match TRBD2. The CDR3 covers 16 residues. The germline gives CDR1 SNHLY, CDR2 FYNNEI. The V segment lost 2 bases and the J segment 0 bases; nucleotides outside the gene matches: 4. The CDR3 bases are TGTGCCAGCAGTGAAAAACTAGCGGTTAGCACAGATACGCAGTATTTT. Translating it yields CASSEKLAVSTDTQYF.

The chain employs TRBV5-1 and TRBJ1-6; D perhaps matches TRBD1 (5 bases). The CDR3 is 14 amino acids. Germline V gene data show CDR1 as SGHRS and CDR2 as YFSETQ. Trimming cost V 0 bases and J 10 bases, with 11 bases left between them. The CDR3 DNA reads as TGCGCCAGCAGCTTGGTACAGGATGGGTCACCCCTCCACTTT. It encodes CASSLVQDGSPLHF.

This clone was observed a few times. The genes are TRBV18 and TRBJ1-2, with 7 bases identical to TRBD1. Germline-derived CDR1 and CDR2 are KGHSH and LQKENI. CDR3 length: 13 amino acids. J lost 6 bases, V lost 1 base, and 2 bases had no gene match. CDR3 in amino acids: CASSPQGADGYTF. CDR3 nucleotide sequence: TGTGCCAGCTCACCACAGGGGGCGGATGGCTACACCTTC. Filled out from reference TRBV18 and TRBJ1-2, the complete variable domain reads NAGVMQNPRHLVRRRGQEARLRCSPMKGHSHVYWYRQLPEEGLKFMVYLQKENIIDESGMPKERFSAEFPKEGPSILRIQQVVRGDSAAYFCASSPQGADGYTFGSGTRLTVV.

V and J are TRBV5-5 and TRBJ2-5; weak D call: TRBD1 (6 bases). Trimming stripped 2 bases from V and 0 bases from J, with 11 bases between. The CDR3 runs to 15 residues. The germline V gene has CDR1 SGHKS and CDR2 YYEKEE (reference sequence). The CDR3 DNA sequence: TGTGCCAGCAGCTTTGTGGGGGCGAACCAAGAGACCCAGTACTTC. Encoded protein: CASSFVGANQETQYF.

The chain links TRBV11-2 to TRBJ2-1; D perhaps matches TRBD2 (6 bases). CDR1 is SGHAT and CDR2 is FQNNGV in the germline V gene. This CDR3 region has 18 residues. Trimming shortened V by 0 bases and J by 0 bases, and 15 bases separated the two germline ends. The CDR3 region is CASSLEGVAEGSYNEQFF. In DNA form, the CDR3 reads TGTGCCAGCAGCTTAGAGGGGGTAGCGGAAGGCTCCTACAATGAGCAGTTCTTC.

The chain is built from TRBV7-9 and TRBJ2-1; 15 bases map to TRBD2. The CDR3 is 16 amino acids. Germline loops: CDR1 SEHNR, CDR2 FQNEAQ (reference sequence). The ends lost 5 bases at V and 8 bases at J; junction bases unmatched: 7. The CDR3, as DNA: TGTGCCAGCAGCAGAGGGGGGACTAGCGGGGGGTATGAGCAGTTCTTC. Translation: CASSRGGTSGGYEQFF.